These 21 T cell receptor beta chains came from one sample sequenced in a study of immune evolution from preneoplasia to lung adenocarcinoma. This table comes from immunoSEQ multiplex PCR, and its TCRdb copy is limited to in-frame clones, with some not included. The data hold roughly 7,800 clones, with about 83% observed a single time. The sample taken for sequencing was FFPE minimally invasive lung adenocarcinoma tissue. These receptors came from a person aged 65 to 79 with lung adenocarcinoma.

The rearrangement joins TRBV27 to TRBJ1-1, with a possible D match to TRBD1 (5 bases). The V end was cut by 8 bases, the J end by 1 base, with 8 bases between. CDR1 and CDR2 (germline): MNHEY, SMNVEV (reference sequence). The CDR3 is 12 amino acids. The CDR3 sequence is CASGRGNTEAFF. The CDR3 region has the DNA TGTGCCAGCGGTAGGGGGAACACTGAAGCTTTCTTT.

This clone turned up a few times. The V call is TRBV6-5, the J call TRBJ2-2, with TRBD2 as a possible D gene (6 bases). Trimming removed 2 bases at V and 0 bases at J, with 10 bases between. The CDR3 loop spans 16 amino acids. Germline V gene lookup returns CDR1 MNHEY and CDR2 SVGAGI. The CDR3 spells CASSYQRAPNTGELFF. The CDR3 nucleotides read TGTGCCAGCAGTTACCAGCGGGCCCCGAACACCGGGGAGCTGTTTTTT.

Concerning this clone: One junction end does not reproduce the germline sequence, and a read error may be involved. This rearrangement joins TRBV5-4 to TRBJ2-2; 9 bases are a match to TRBD2. This CDR3 is built from 17 residues. Germline assignment: CDR1 SGHNT and CDR2 YYREEE (reference sequence). The CDR3, as DNA: TGTGCCAGCAGCTTGTTCCGAGCGGGAGGAAAGACCGGGGAGTTGTTTTTT. Encoded protein: CASSLFRAGGKTGELFF.

The chain has TRBV14 and TRBJ1-6; D might be TRBD1 (5 bases). Between the trimmed V and J ends, which lost 3 bases and 6 bases, there was a span of 9 bases. This CDR3 region has 14 residues. Germline values: CDR1 SGHDN, CDR2 FVKESK. The CDR3 region is CASSQGRINSPLHF. DNA for the CDR3: TGTGCCAGCAGCCAGGGACGGATTAATTCACCCCTCCACTTT.

V and J are TRBV9 and TRBJ2-3; the D gene is possibly TRBD1 (5 bases). Between the trimmed V and J ends, which lost 6 bases and 6 bases, there was a span of 20 bases. CDR1 is SGDLS and CDR2 is YYNGEE in the germline V gene. This CDR3 has 15 residues. CDR3 DNA: TGTGCCAGCACCTTCACCAGGGATTCAGAGGATACGCAGTATTTT. It yields the protein CASTFTRDSEDTQYF.

The genes are TRBV19 and TRBJ2-2; TRBD1 matches at 7 bases. The CDR3 totals 16 residues. The V and J ends lost 5 bases and 4 bases, in that order; junction bases with no gene match: 10. The germline gives CDR1 LNHDA, CDR2 SQIVND (reference sequence). The CDR3 region is CASSSRQGVSTGELFF. DNA of the CDR3: TGTGCCAGTAGTTCGCGACAGGGAGTCTCCACCGGGGAGCTGTTTTTT.

This chain joins TRBV27 and TRBJ1-1; TRBD1 matches at 7 bases. Germline CDR1 is MNHEY and CDR2 is SMNVEV (reference sequence). The CDR3 extends over 13 amino acids. The V segment lost 7 bases and the J segment 4 bases; nucleotides outside the gene matches: 6. The CDR3 nucleotides read TGTGCCAGCATATCGACAGGGACCACTGAAGCTTTCTTT. Its translation: CASISTGTTEAFF.

The chain has TRBV30 and TRBJ1-5; 7 bases are a match to TRBD1. In germline, CDR1 is GTSNPN, CDR2 SVGIG (reference sequence). CDR3 length: 13 residues. V lost 3 bases to trimming and J lost 2 bases; unmatched junction nucleotides: 1. CDR3 sequence reads: CAWRGQGNQPQHF. DNA for the CDR3: TGTGCCTGGAGAGGACAGGGCAATCAGCCCCAGCATTTT.

The chain uses TRBV19 and TRBJ1-2; D remains ambiguous. The germline V and J ends were trimmed by 7 bases and 5 bases, with 14 bases remaining between them. The CDR3 spans 13 residues. CDR1 is LNHDA and CDR2 is SQIVND in the germline V gene (reference sequence). In nucleotides, the CDR3 is TGTGCCAGTAACCCGAGAGGGCAGTATGGCTACACCTTC. Its translation is CASNPRGQYGYTF.

The rearrangement joins TRBV27 to TRBJ1-4; TRBD1 is a possible D gene (5 bases). Germline V gene lookup returns CDR1 MNHEY and CDR2 SMNVEV (reference sequence). There are 14 residues in the CDR3. V was cut by 8 bases and J by 2 bases, with 12 bases left in between. The CDR3 DNA reads as TGTGCCAGCCAAAAGTGGGGGACTAATGAAAAACTGTTTTTT. Amino acid sequence: CASQKWGTNEKLFF.

The chain links TRBV7-6 to TRBJ2-7; 10 bases align to TRBD1. The length of the CDR3 is 14 residues. V was pared by 5 bases and J by 6 bases, with 7 bases of the junction left unmatched. Germline assignment: CDR1 SGHVS and CDR2 FNYEAQ. The CDR3 coding sequence is TGTGCCAGCAGCCTAAGGACAGGGGGGCTCGAGCAGTACTTC. It is translated as CASSLRTGGLEQYF.

The rearrangement links TRBV4-1 to TRBJ2-7; 9 bases match TRBD1. The germline CDR1 and CDR2 sequences are MGHRA and YSYEKL. Trimming removed 3 bases from V and 5 bases from J; junction bases left unmatched: 8. This CDR3 region has 15 residues. The CDR3 nucleotides are TGCGCCAGCAGCCAGGTAGGACAGGGGAAGCACGAGCAGTACTTC. This sequence encodes CASSQVGQGKHEQYF.

A few counts support this clone. The chain couples TRBV28 to TRBJ2-7, with no clear D. V gave up 1 base and J gave up 10 bases, with 11 bases separating them. CDR1 is MDHEN, CDR2 SYDVKM, per germline. CDR3 size: 12 residues. Written as DNA, the CDR3 is TGTGCCAGCAGTTTATCCCCCTTGTTCCAGTACTTC. Protein: CASSLSPLFQYF.

The chain is built from TRBV15 and TRBJ2-7; the D is unclear. The CDR3 runs to 15 residues. The V end lost 0 bases, the J end lost 2 bases, and 11 bases lay between the germline ends. In germline, CDR1 is LNHNV, CDR2 YYDKDF (reference sequence). Here the CDR3 reads CATSRDMARAYEQYF. The DNA for the CDR3 is TGTGCCACCAGCAGAGATATGGCCAGAGCCTACGAGCAGTACTTC.

The chain uses TRBV29-1 and TRBJ2-4; D is unclear. The germline V gene has CDR1 SQVTM and CDR2 ANQGSEA. The ends were cut back, 5 bases at V and 0 bases at J, with 5 bases in the middle. The length of the CDR3 is 12 residues. The CDR3 coding sequence is TGCAGCGTTACTTTAGCCAAAAACATTCAGTACTTC. Protein product: CSVTLAKNIQYF.

As for this clone: One junction end disagrees with the germline gene, perhaps due to a read error. This chain joins TRBV27 and TRBJ2-2, with D hard to call. This CDR3 comprises 13 residues. Germline CDR1 MNHEY, CDR2 SMNVEV (reference sequence). The CDR3 DNA is TGTGCCAGCACGAACAGTAACACCAGGGAGCTGTTTTTT. It yields the protein CASTNSNTRELFF.

Here the CDR3 reads CASSLASAGNYEQYF. In DNA form, the CDR3 reads TGCGCCAGCAGCTTGGCCTCGGCGGGGAACTACGAGCAGTACTTC. V and J are TRBV5-1 and TRBJ2-7; D possibly corresponds to TRBD2 (6 bases). This CDR3 comprises 15 residues. The germline V and J ends were trimmed by 0 bases and 3 bases, with 13 bases remaining between them. In germline, CDR1 is SGHRS, CDR2 YFSETQ.

V is TRBV2 and J is TRBJ1-5, with TRBD1 matching 7 bases. CDR1 SNHLY and CDR2 FYNNEI come from the germline V gene. The CDR3 runs 16 residues. Trimming at V came to 5 bases and at J to 5 bases, leaving 12 bases not matched to a gene. CDR3 nucleotide sequence: TGTGCCAGCAGTTTCGGCCTACGACAGGGCCATCAGCCCCAGCATTTT. Amino acid sequence: CASSFGLRQGHQPQHF.

This clone was observed a few times. This chain connects TRBV2 to TRBJ2-7; D ambiguous. Germline V lookup: CDR1 SNHLY, CDR2 FYNNEI. The CDR3 consists of 11 residues. Between the trimmed V and J ends, which lost 3 bases and 4 bases, there was a span of 4 bases. CDR3 loop: CASSEEYEQYF. The CDR3 DNA reads TGTGCCAGCAGTGAGGAATACGAGCAGTACTTC. Variable domain in full (rest from reference TRBV2 and TRBJ2-7): EPEVTQTPSHQVTQMGQEVILRCVPISNHLYFYWYRQILGQKVEFLVSFYNNEISEKSEIFDDQFSVERPDGSNFTLKIRSTKLEDSAMYFCASSEEYEQYFGPGTRLTVT.

This chain uses TRBV4-2 with TRBJ1-4, with 9 nucleotides matching TRBD1. Germline V gene lookup returns CDR1 LGHNA and CDR2 YNFKEQ. The CDR3 is made up of 16 amino acids. The J segment lost 7 bases and the V segment lost 0 bases, leaving 6 bases of the junction unmatched. CDR3: CASSQERTGVREKLFF. The CDR3 DNA reads as TGTGCCAGCAGCCAAGAACGGACAGGGGTTCGTGAAAAACTGTTTTTT.

This chain connects TRBV7-9 to TRBJ1-1; D perhaps matches TRBD1 (6 bases). Germline V gene data show CDR1 as SEHNR and CDR2 as FQNEAQ (reference sequence). The V gene lost 5 bases and the J gene lost 3 bases, with 10 bases spanning the gap. The length of the CDR3 is 13 residues. The DNA of the CDR3 is TGTGCCAGCAGCCCACGACAGGACACTGAAGCTTTCTTT. It translates to CASSPRQDTEAFF.